This paragraph reports one T cell receptor (beta chain). These data belong to a study of shared clonotypes between healthy human individuals. The CDR3 has 15 amino acids. CDR1 and CDR2 (germline): SGHTS, YDEGEE. V dropped 6 bases and J dropped 2 bases, with 16 bases sitting between them. Clones were read by immunoSEQ multiplex PCR, and TCRdb kept only the in-frame ones, dropping some. The repertoire consists of 400,000 to 550,000 clones, with around 80% occurring once and the leading ten covering approximately 12%. The donors were adults (healthy and HIV-negative) with no recent acute infections or vaccinations.

Sequencing input: PBMCs. This TCR was recovered from a middle-aged woman in good health. Some clones in this sample may be carry-over from other donors' samples. The chain carries TRBV5-8 and TRBJ2-3, with D possibly being TRBD2 (6 bases). This CDR3 is CASTAGSGYTDTQYF. CDR3 in DNA: TGTGCCAGCACCGCCGGGAGCGGATACACAGATACGCAGTATTTT.